Listed below are T cell receptor beta chains from one sample, sequenced in a study of prognosis after radiotherapy for stage I lung cancer. TCRdb processed the multiplex PCR reads anew with MiXCR; each CDR3 protein has one entry. The sample lists roughly 14,000 distinct CDR3 sequences; 30% to 40% were seen once. The sample consisted of PBMCs, taken before or after stereotactic body radiation therapy (not recorded which). The receptor source for this set is a donor over 45 with non-small cell lung cancer. The CDR3 runs from the conserved cysteine through the conserved F or W. Each record gives: D gene, J gene, clone size, CDR3 length, V gene, CDR3 protein, CDR3 DNA. A D gene is named only where the DNA matches it firmly. A clone size is listed for some rows: how often the clone was seen (once, few, many), or a class if it is expanded.

d_gene: NA; j_gene: TRBJ2-1; abundance: many; len: 14; v_gene: TRBV7-9; CDR3aa: CASSTRGRSSEQFF; CDR3nt: TGTGCCAGCAGCACCAGGGGTCGGTCTAGTGAGCAGTTCTTC
d_gene: NA; j_gene: TRBJ2-5; abundance: many; len: 14; v_gene: TRBV3-1; CDR3aa: CASSQEFSKETQYF; CDR3nt: TGTGCCAGCAGCCAAGAGTTCAGTAAAGAGACCCAGTACTTC
d_gene: NA; j_gene: TRBJ1-3; abundance: many; len: 17; v_gene: TRBV6-5; CDR3aa: CASSFPPGQASGNTIYF; CDR3nt: TGTGCCAGCAGTTTCCCACCGGGACAAGCCTCTGGAAACACCATATATTTT
d_gene: NA; j_gene: TRBJ1-2; abundance: NA; len: 15; v_gene: TRBV27; CDR3aa: CASSFGRGGDYGYTF; CDR3nt: TGTGCCAGCAGTTTCGGACGAGGAGGGGACTATGGCTACACCTTC
d_gene: NA; j_gene: TRBJ2-7; abundance: many; len: 15; v_gene: TRBV20-1; CDR3aa: CSARDLSHTTYEQYF; CDR3nt: TGCAGTGCTAGAGATTTAAGCCATACAACCTACGAGCAGTACTTC
d_gene: NA; j_gene: TRBJ2-7; abundance: many; len: 14; v_gene: TRBV19; CDR3aa: CASSITHSGYEQYF; CDR3nt: TGTGCCAGTAGTATTACCCATTCGGGATACGAGCAGTACTTC
d_gene: TRBD2; j_gene: TRBJ2-7; abundance: many; len: 14; v_gene: TRBV20-1; CDR3aa: CSASATSGRYEQYF; CDR3nt: TGCAGTGCTAGCGCGACTAGCGGGAGATACGAGCAGTACTTC
d_gene: TRBD2; j_gene: TRBJ2-3; abundance: medium-sized; len: 17; v_gene: TRBV20-1; CDR3aa: CSALPISGREFTDTQYF; CDR3nt: TGCAGCGCCCTTCCGATTAGCGGGAGGGAGTTTACAGATACGCAGTATTTT
d_gene: TRBD2; j_gene: TRBJ2-2; abundance: many; len: 16; v_gene: TRBV7-9; CDR3aa: CASSSRLAQNTGELFF; CDR3nt: TGTGCCAGCAGCTCCCGACTAGCTCAAAACACCGGGGAGCTGTTTTTT
d_gene: TRBD1; j_gene: TRBJ2-7; abundance: medium-sized; len: 17; v_gene: TRBV19; CDR3aa: CASSIDHRTGSSYEQYF; CDR3nt: TGTGCCAGTAGTATAGATCATCGGACAGGCAGCTCCTACGAGCAGTACTTC
d_gene: NA; j_gene: TRBJ2-5; abundance: NA; len: 12; v_gene: TRBV5-1; CDR3aa: CASSYVEETQYF; CDR3nt: TGCGCCAGCAGCTACGTAGAAGAGACCCAGTACTTC
d_gene: NA; j_gene: TRBJ1-2; abundance: many; len: 16; v_gene: TRBV6-5; CDR3aa: CASSSLSTEIIRGYTF; CDR3nt: TGTGCCAGCAGTTCACTCTCAACTGAAATTATTCGGGGCTACACCTTC
d_gene: NA; j_gene: TRBJ2-1; abundance: many; len: 14; v_gene: TRBV29-1; CDR3aa: CSASNARTYNEQFF; CDR3nt: TGCAGCGCCTCTAACGCGCGAACCTACAATGAGCAGTTCTTC
d_gene: NA; j_gene: TRBJ2-3; abundance: many; len: 14; v_gene: TRBV20-1; CDR3aa: CSALKGRFTDTQYF; CDR3nt: TGCAGTGCTCTCAAGGGGCGGTTCACAGATACGCAGTATTTT
d_gene: TRBD2; j_gene: TRBJ2-1; abundance: many; len: 16; v_gene: TRBV28; CDR3aa: CAQLRTSGSSYNEQFF; CDR3nt: TGTGCCCAACTGAGGACTAGCGGGAGCTCCTACAATGAGCAGTTCTTC
d_gene: NA; j_gene: TRBJ2-1; abundance: many; len: 14; v_gene: TRBV11-1; CDR3aa: CASSLEYQFNEQFF; CDR3nt: TGTGCCAGCAGCTTAGAGTATCAATTCAATGAGCAGTTCTTC
d_gene: NA; j_gene: TRBJ2-7; abundance: NA; len: 15; v_gene: TRBV20-1; CDR3aa: CSARVVRGTWYEQYF; CDR3nt: TGCAGTGCTAGAGTGGTGAGGGGGACCTGGTACGAGCAGTACTTC
d_gene: TRBD2; j_gene: TRBJ2-2; abundance: NA; len: 16; v_gene: TRBV6-2/TRBV6-3; CDR3aa: CATGSGSLVYTGELFF; CDR3nt: TGTGCCACGGGCAGCGGGAGTTTGGTTTACACCGGGGAGCTGTTTTTT
d_gene: TRBD2; j_gene: TRBJ2-7; abundance: many; len: 15; v_gene: TRBV5-5; CDR3aa: CASSLRLADTYEQYF; CDR3nt: TGTGCCAGCAGCTTGAGGCTAGCGGATACCTACGAGCAGTACTTC
d_gene: TRBD1; j_gene: TRBJ1-6; abundance: NA; len: 15; v_gene: TRBV2; CDR3aa: CASSADRGLSSPLHF; CDR3nt: TGTGCCAGCAGTGCGGACAGGGGGCTAAGTTCACCCCTCCACTTT
d_gene: TRBD1; j_gene: TRBJ1-5; abundance: NA; len: 16; v_gene: TRBV6-1; CDR3aa: CASISWTGNSNQPQHF; CDR3nt: TGTGCCAGCATTTCCTGGACAGGAAATAGCAATCAGCCCCAGCACTTT
d_gene: NA; j_gene: TRBJ2-5; abundance: many; len: 15; v_gene: TRBV27; CDR3aa: CASSPTQGMQETQYF; CDR3nt: TGTGCCAGCAGTCCGACGCAGGGTATGCAAGAGACCCAGTACTTC
d_gene: NA; j_gene: TRBJ1-1; abundance: many; len: 15; v_gene: TRBV18; CDR3aa: CASSPPSRGNTEAFF; CDR3nt: TGTGCCAGCTCACCACCGAGCCGGGGGAACACTGAAGCTTTCTTT
d_gene: NA; j_gene: TRBJ1-5; abundance: NA; len: 15; v_gene: TRBV13; CDR3aa: CASILSARDNQPQHF; CDR3nt: TGTGCCAGCATCTTATCCGCCAGGGACAATCAGCCCCAGCATTTT
d_gene: NA; j_gene: TRBJ2-5; abundance: many; len: 14; v_gene: TRBV5-5; CDR3aa: CASSSRTAGETQYF; CDR3nt: TGTGCCAGCAGCTCCAGGACGGCAGGGGAGACCCAGTACTTC
d_gene: NA; j_gene: TRBJ2-5; abundance: many; len: 12; v_gene: TRBV20-1; CDR3aa: CSASPEGETQYF; CDR3nt: TGCAGTGCTAGCCCCGAGGGGGAGACCCAGTACTTC
d_gene: TRBD2; j_gene: TRBJ2-7; abundance: NA; len: 14; v_gene: TRBV11-1; CDR3aa: CASSSGRAVYEQYF; CDR3nt: TGTGCCAGCAGCTCAGGGAGGGCAGTCTACGAGCAGTACTTC
d_gene: NA; j_gene: TRBJ2-1; abundance: many; len: 12; v_gene: TRBV20-1; CDR3aa: CSARDQGFEQFF; CDR3nt: TGCAGTGCTAGAGACCAGGGGTTCGAGCAGTTCTTC
d_gene: NA; j_gene: TRBJ2-4; abundance: many; len: 16; v_gene: TRBV5-1; CDR3aa: CASMEGGWVAKNIQYF; CDR3nt: TGCGCCAGTATGGAGGGGGGCTGGGTAGCCAAAAACATTCAGTACTTC
d_gene: NA; j_gene: TRBJ1-2; abundance: many; len: 15; v_gene: TRBV20-1; CDR3aa: CSARVGSPGGYGYTF; CDR3nt: TGCAGTGCTAGAGTAGGGTCCCCCGGCGGCTATGGCTACACCTTC
d_gene: TRBD1; j_gene: TRBJ2-7; abundance: once; len: 13; v_gene: TRBV6-1; CDR3aa: CARFRDRGYEQYF; CDR3nt: TGTGCCAGATTCCGGGACAGAGGCTACGAGCAGTACTTC
d_gene: NA; j_gene: TRBJ2-2; abundance: many; len: 14; v_gene: TRBV5-1; CDR3aa: CASSTPGGTGELFF; CDR3nt: TGCGCCAGCAGCACCCCAGGAGGGACCGGGGAGCTGTTTTTT
d_gene: NA; j_gene: TRBJ2-5; abundance: many; len: 13; v_gene: TRBV28; CDR3aa: CASSSSGQETQYF; CDR3nt: TGTGCCAGCAGTTCGAGCGGACAAGAGACCCAGTACTTC
d_gene: TRBD1; j_gene: TRBJ1-2; abundance: many; len: 15; v_gene: TRBV20-1; CDR3aa: CSASNPTGSNYGYTF; CDR3nt: TGCAGTGCTTCAAACCCGACAGGGAGTAACTATGGCTACACCTTC
d_gene: TRBD2; j_gene: TRBJ2-1; abundance: medium-sized; len: 14; v_gene: TRBV24-1; CDR3aa: CATRAGGPYNEQFF; CDR3nt: TGTGCCACGCGAGCGGGAGGGCCTTACAATGAGCAGTTCTTC
d_gene: NA; j_gene: TRBJ2-2; abundance: many; len: 15; v_gene: TRBV19; CDR3aa: CASSPPTGWAGELFF; CDR3nt: TGTGCCAGTAGTCCCCCAACAGGCTGGGCCGGGGAGCTGTTTTTT
d_gene: TRBD1; j_gene: TRBJ1-2; abundance: many; len: 14; v_gene: TRBV20-1; CDR3aa: CSAGLRDRVYGYTF; CDR3nt: TGCAGTGCTGGTCTCCGGGACAGGGTTTATGGCTACACCTTC
d_gene: TRBD1; j_gene: TRBJ1-1; abundance: many; len: 16; v_gene: TRBV12-3/TRBV12-4; CDR3aa: CASSFLRGARDTEAFF; CDR3nt: TGTGCCAGCAGTTTTCTCAGGGGGGCCCGGGACACTGAAGCTTTCTTT
d_gene: NA; j_gene: TRBJ1-1; abundance: many; len: 14; v_gene: TRBV15; CDR3aa: CATSRPTGGREAFF; CDR3nt: TGTGCCACCAGCAGACCGACGGGGGGACGTGAAGCTTTCTTT
d_gene: TRBD2; j_gene: TRBJ2-1; abundance: medium-sized; len: 15; v_gene: TRBV5-1; CDR3aa: CASSFSLAAEGEQFF; CDR3nt: TGCGCCAGCAGCTTTAGCCTAGCGGCTGAAGGGGAGCAGTTCTTC
d_gene: TRBD2; j_gene: TRBJ2-3; abundance: many; len: 14; v_gene: TRBV3-1; CDR3aa: CASSSSGSTDTQYF; CDR3nt: TGTGCCAGCAGCTCCAGCGGGAGTACAGATACGCAGTATTTT
d_gene: NA; j_gene: TRBJ2-7; abundance: many; len: 14; v_gene: TRBV25-1; CDR3aa: CASSELSSRGEQYF; CDR3nt: TGTGCCAGCAGTGAATTATCTAGCCGAGGCGAGCAGTACTTC
d_gene: NA; j_gene: TRBJ2-1; abundance: many; len: 15; v_gene: TRBV20-1; CDR3aa: CSARDYRLGNNEQFF; CDR3nt: TGCAGTGCTAGAGATTACCGATTAGGTAACAATGAGCAGTTCTTC
d_gene: TRBD2; j_gene: TRBJ2-1; abundance: medium-sized; len: 15; v_gene: TRBV12-3/TRBV12-4; CDR3aa: CASSFFTSGINEQFF; CDR3nt: TGTGCCAGCAGTTTTTTCACTAGCGGAATCAATGAGCAGTTCTTC
d_gene: NA; j_gene: TRBJ2-5; abundance: many; len: 13; v_gene: TRBV28; CDR3aa: CASGQGRQETQYF; CDR3nt: TGTGCCAGCGGGCAGGGGAGGCAAGAGACCCAGTACTTC
d_gene: NA; j_gene: TRBJ2-2; abundance: many; len: 13; v_gene: TRBV13; CDR3aa: CASSAGRTGELFF; CDR3nt: TGTGCCAGCAGCGCTGGCAGGACCGGGGAGCTGTTTTTT
d_gene: NA; j_gene: TRBJ1-2; abundance: medium-sized; len: 15; v_gene: TRBV12-3/TRBV12-4; CDR3aa: CASSLNAGINYGYTF; CDR3nt: TGTGCCAGCAGTTTAAACGCGGGGATTAACTATGGCTACACCTTC
d_gene: NA; j_gene: TRBJ2-2; abundance: NA; len: 17; v_gene: TRBV9; CDR3aa: CASSVRTGTQNTGEPFF; CDR3nt: TGTGCCAGCAGCGTTCGAACCGGGACCCAGAACACCGGGGAGCCGTTTTTT
d_gene: NA; j_gene: TRBJ2-7; abundance: large; len: 14; v_gene: TRBV9; CDR3aa: CASSVDQSSYEQYF; CDR3nt: TGTGCCAGCAGCGTAGATCAGAGCTCCTACGAGCAGTACTTC
d_gene: TRBD2; j_gene: TRBJ2-5; abundance: many; len: 14; v_gene: TRBV5-1; CDR3aa: CASNAGGGQETQYF; CDR3nt: TGCGCCAGCAATGCGGGAGGGGGGCAAGAGACCCAGTACTTC
d_gene: TRBD2; j_gene: TRBJ2-5; abundance: NA; len: 17; v_gene: TRBV2; CDR3aa: CASSEAWDSGRKETQYF; CDR3nt: TGTGCCAGCAGTGAAGCGTGGGATAGCGGGAGGAAAGAGACCCAGTACTTC
d_gene: NA; j_gene: TRBJ2-7; abundance: NA; len: 13; v_gene: TRBV27; CDR3aa: CVSRPGLPYEQYF; CDR3nt: TGTGTCAGCAGGCCTGGACTACCTTACGAGCAGTACTTC
d_gene: TRBD1; j_gene: TRBJ1-1; abundance: many; len: 15; v_gene: TRBV6-5; CDR3aa: CASSWTGRFDTEASF; CDR3nt: TGTGCCAGCAGTTGGACAGGGCGATTTGACACTGAAGCTTCCTTT